The source of this TCR beta chain is a study of regulatory T cells in long-lasting Graves disease. As to time point: newly diagnosed GD, antithyroid drugs for less than 3 months. Researchers made the TCR library from RNA that was extracted from PBMCs. V was shortened by 6 bases and J by 4 bases, with 20 bases between the two germline ends. The germline CDR1 and CDR2 sequences are KGHDR and SFDVKD. The CDR3 has 16 amino acids. Construction of the TCR beta libraries employed iRepertoire HTBI primers in conjunction with Arm-PCR of CDR3 regions. A single record per CDR3 protein comes from TCRdb applying MiXCR to the multiplex PCR reads. The data show under 300,000 distinct CDR3 sequences, about 18% seen once.

The receptor was derived from a female donor with Graves disease. The genes are TRBV24-1 and TRBJ2-5; D possibly uses TRBD1 or TRBD2 (5 bases each). The source was peripheral blood mononuclear cells (PBMCs), collected at new diagnosis, from a patient treated with antithyroid drugs. The DNA of the CDR3 is TGTGCCACCAGTACCGCGCAGGGCCTCCGGGGAGAGACCCAGTACTTC. Residues: CATSTAQGLRGETQYF.